This TCR beta chain derives from a study of T-cell memory formation after mild COVID-19. Study context: Clustering of TCRs was largely donor specific. Study results and caveats: Pre-infection memory already had some responding clones, implying cross-reactive memory joined. Clones contracting over day 15 to 85 were CD4/CD8 balanced, with later expanders leaning CD4+.

Trimming shortened V by 3 bases and J by 6 bases, and 10 bases separated the two germline ends. The CDR3 extends over 13 amino acids. Germline V gene sequence: CDR1 MNHEY, CDR2 SVGAGI. 5'RACE, which relied on constant-segment primers, yielded TCR alpha and TCR beta cDNA libraries carrying sample barcodes and UMIs. TCRdb ran MiXCR on the 5' RACE reads and lists one entry per CDR3 protein. The sample has roughly 150,000 distinct CDR3 sequences, about 14% seen once. This clonotype showed up just a few times. What it binds is not known. The rearrangement links TRBV6-5 to TRBJ2-3; tentatively, D is TRBD1 or TRBD2 (6 bases each). The source material was PBMCs or a T cell subset sorted from them (not recorded which). The clonotype was recovered from an adult woman who had mild COVID-19 (a few samples of this study predate the infection). Cell type and time point are not known. In nucleotides, the CDR3 is TGTGCCAGCAGTTATCCCGGGGGCGATACGCAGTATTTT. This encodes CASSYPGGDTQYF.